These T cell receptor beta chains were read from a single sample in a study of blood T cells in healthy people across ages. TCRdb fed the 5' RACE reads into MiXCR, producing one record per CDR3 protein. The sample has over a million distinct CDR3 sequences; approximately 43% are singletons. Sequenced sample: blood. The receptors shown here come from a woman aged 18-30 years in good health. The CDR3 runs from the conserved cysteine through the conserved F or W. The D gene is left open where the match is weak. Expanded clones are given a class, and other clones once, few, many or no size at all.

j_call | v_call | clone_size | d_call | cdr3_aa | cdr3_nt
TRBJ2-7 | TRBV5-1 | - | TRBD2 | CASSQLTSGGEQYF | TGCGCCAGCAGCCAACTGACTAGCGGGGGAGAGCAGTACTTC
TRBJ1-1 | TRBV7-9 | - | - | CASSSFTASIMNTEAFF | TGTGCCAGCAGCTCGTTTACCGCCTCCATCATGAACACTGAAGCTTTCTTT
TRBJ1-1 | TRBV20-1 | - | - | CSARVNSGVTEAFF | TGCAGTGCTAGAGTTAATTCTGGGGTCACTGAAGCTTTCTTT
TRBJ2-3 | TRBV7-8 | - | - | CASSLASAGFITDTQYF | TGTGCCAGCAGCTTAGCATCCGCGGGGTTCATCACAGATACGCAGTATTTT
TRBJ1-2 | TRBV9 | - | - | CASSLSASNYGYTF | TGTGCCAGCAGCTTGAGTGCATCTAACTATGGCTACACCTTC
TRBJ1-1 | TRBV12-3/TRBV12-4 | few | TRBD1 | CASSRPTGGPEAFF | TGTGCCAGCAGTCGCCCGACAGGGGGCCCTGAAGCTTTCTTT
TRBJ1-2 | TRBV5-6 | - | - | CASSFMYGYTF | TGTGCCAGCAGCTTTATGTACGGCTACACCTTC
TRBJ2-3 | TRBV7-8 | - | TRBD2 | CASSLAPIAGVLPKADTQYF | TGTGCCAGCAGCTTAGCCCCTATAGCGGGAGTTCTCCCTAAGGCAGATACGCAGTATTTT
TRBJ1-2 | TRBV3-1 | few | - | CASGWANYGYTF | TGTGCCAGCGGCTGGGCTAACTATGGCTACACCTTC
TRBJ1-2 | TRBV9 | - | TRBD1 | CASSLDRDRHGYTF | TGTGCCAGCAGCCTGGACAGGGACCGGCATGGCTACACCTTC
TRBJ2-7 | TRBV28 | few | - | CASSLFGGTFYEQYF | TGTGCCAGCAGTTTATTTGGGGGGACCTTCTACGAGCAGTACTTC
TRBJ2-1 | TRBV15 | - | - | CATSSGSINEQFF | TGTGCCACCAGCTCCGGATCAATCAATGAGCAGTTCTTC
TRBJ1-1 | TRBV20-1 | few | TRBD1 | CSAYRGMNTEAFF | TGCAGTGCTTACAGGGGCATGAACACTGAAGCTTTCTTT
TRBJ1-2 | TRBV5-6 | once | - | CASSSGENGYTF | TGTGCCAGCAGCTCCGGTGAAAATGGCTACACCTTC
TRBJ2-1 | TRBV3-1 | - | TRBD2 | CASSQDGGSNEQFF | TGTGCCAGCAGCCAAGACGGGGGGAGCAATGAGCAGTTCTTC
TRBJ2-5 | TRBV10-3 | - | TRBD2 | CATMASGQETQYF | TGTGCCACCATGGCTAGCGGCCAAGAGACCCAGTACTTC
TRBJ2-3 | TRBV27 | many | - | CASSLTAGSSTDTQYF | TGTGCCAGCAGTTTAACGGCCGGATCTAGCACAGATACGCAGTATTTT
TRBJ1-2 | TRBV6-5 | - | - | CASSQPGGGGYTF | TGTGCCAGCAGCCAACCCGGAGGAGGGGGCTACACCTTC
TRBJ2-1 | TRBV7-2 | - | - | CASSLYPKYYNEQFF | TGTGCCAGCAGCTTATATCCGAAATACTACAATGAGCAGTTCTTC
TRBJ2-1 | TRBV20-1 | - | TRBD1 | CSARDPRGSRNEQFF | TGCAGTGCTAGAGATCCCAGGGGGAGTAGGAATGAGCAGTTCTTC
TRBJ1-1 | TRBV7-2 | - | - | CASSHYRGAGTEAFF | TGTGCCAGCAGCCACTATAGAGGGGCGGGGACTGAAGCTTTCTTT
TRBJ2-1 | TRBV4-1 | - | - | CANSPAENNEQFF | TGCGCCAACAGCCCCGCTGAGAATAATGAGCAGTTCTTC
TRBJ2-7 | TRBV20-1 | - | - | CSARVLEPNSYEQYF | TGCAGTGCTAGAGTTCTAGAGCCAAACTCCTACGAGCAGTACTTC
TRBJ2-6 | TRBV4-3 | - | - | CASSQDPIEATSGANVLTF | TGCGCCAGCAGCCAAGATCCCATAGAAGCGACCTCTGGGGCCAACGTCCTGACTTTC
TRBJ2-1 | TRBV7-9 | - | - | CASSLTARDGNEQFF | TGTGCCAGCAGCTTAACAGCCAGGGATGGAAATGAGCAGTTCTTC
TRBJ2-3 | TRBV4-3 | - | TRBD2 | CASSQDPGLAAYTDTQYF | TGCGCCAGCAGCCAAGATCCCGGGCTAGCGGCGTACACAGATACGCAGTATTTT
TRBJ1-2 | TRBV10-3 | - | TRBD1 | CAISPGQGADGYTF | TGTGCCATCAGTCCGGGACAGGGGGCTGATGGCTACACCTTC
TRBJ2-1 | TRBV20-1 | many | - | CSADTYNEQFF | TGCAGTGCTGACACCTACAATGAGCAGTTCTTC
TRBJ2-2 | TRBV6-2/TRBV6-3 | few | - | CASSYVGGPTGELFF | TGTGCCAGCAGTTACGTGGGGGGGCCGACCGGGGAGCTGTTTTTT
TRBJ1-3 | TRBV10-2 | - | - | CASSGTTTDSGNTIYF | TGCGCCAGCAGTGGGACAACTACTGACTCTGGAAACACCATATATTTT
TRBJ1-1 | TRBV13 | - | TRBD1 | CASGGRQGAFTEAFF | TGTGCCAGCGGGGGTCGCCAGGGGGCTTTCACTGAAGCTTTCTTT
TRBJ2-1 | TRBV20-1 | few | - | CSANTRYHWGEQFF | TGCAGTGCTAATACCCGCTACCATTGGGGTGAGCAGTTCTTC
TRBJ2-3 | TRBV20-1 | - | - | CSAREWKRSTDTQYF | TGCAGTGCTAGAGAATGGAAGCGGAGCACAGATACGCAGTATTTT
TRBJ2-7 | TRBV20-1 | few | - | CSARTGYYEQYF | TGCAGTGCTCGGACGGGATACTACGAGCAGTACTTC
TRBJ2-1 | TRBV5-1 | - | TRBD1 | CTSRAGGASSYNEQFF | TGCACCAGTAGAGCAGGGGGCGCTAGCTCCTACAATGAGCAGTTCTTC
TRBJ2-5 | TRBV29-1 | - | - | CSVSVVETQYF | TGCAGCGTTTCCGTCGTGGAGACCCAGTACTTC
TRBJ1-2 | TRBV12-3/TRBV12-4 | - | - | CASSLDDNYGYTF | TGTGCCAGCAGCCTGGATGACAACTATGGCTACACCTTC
TRBJ2-6 | TRBV6-5 | - | - | CVSSYTDTSGANVLTF | TGTGTCAGCAGTTATACGGACACCTCTGGGGCCAACGTCCTGACTTTC
TRBJ2-7 | TRBV20-1 | - | - | CSARQGINSYEQYF | TGCAGTGCTAGACAGGGTATAAACTCCTACGAGCAGTACTTC
TRBJ1-2 | TRBV9 | few | - | CASSVRVGSYTF | TGTGCCAGCAGCGTAAGGGTCGGGAGCTACACCTTC
TRBJ1-1 | TRBV4-3 | - | - | CASSQDAGGYTEAFF | TGCGCCAGCAGCCAAGATGCGGGGGGATACACTGAAGCTTTCTTT
TRBJ1-2 | TRBV9 | - | TRBD1 | CASSGNRGKRFGYTF | TGTGCCAGCAGCGGAAACAGGGGTAAAAGATTCGGCTACACCTTC